This T cell receptor (beta chain) was captured in a study of Ad26.COV2.S vaccination and SARS-CoV-2 variants (dated by TCRdb to the early 2020s). In terms of the full investigation: Donors in the vaccine arm were drawn from COV1001, a multicentre, randomized, double-blind, placebo-controlled phase I-IIa trial testing Ad26.COV2.S in healthy adults. Ad26.COV2.S was administered intramuscularly at 5 x 10^10 or 1 x 10^11 viral particles, either as a single shot or as two shots given 56 days apart. TCRbeta repertoire sequencing was used to assess the specificity and breadth of SARS-CoV-2-reactive T cell receptors after Ad26.COV2.S vaccination. The TCR-sequenced set comprised approximately 32 samples: some 19 Ad26.COV2.S vaccine recipients, 5 placebo recipients and 8 SARS-CoV-2 convalescent individuals. Participants in the trial were split at random into five groups of five each, receiving low-dose or high-dose Ad26.COV2.S once or twice, or else placebo on both occasions. Investigators remained blinded to trial group allocation during experiments and outcome assessment. The research as a whole found: Vaccine and placebo recipients had comparable non-spike TCR breadth, which fits with the vaccine containing only spike. Higher spike-specific TCR breadth was observed in Ad26.COV2.S recipients than in placebo recipients (P = 0.0014). According to the authors, total T cell responses may have been underestimated by the TCR breadth and depth analyses. The study was not powered for comparison of responses between vaccine doses or regimens. After vaccination, substantial breadth of spike-specific CD8+ and CD4+ T cell responses was reported.

The immunoSEQ Assay was the method used to sequence TCRbeta CDR3 regions. After extraction, genomic DNA underwent amplification by bias-controlled multiplex PCR, followed by high-throughput sequencing. For the original study's pipeline: Collapsing and filtering of sequences were performed to quantify the absolute abundance of each unique TCRbeta CDR3 region. T cell fraction was estimated by normalizing TCRbeta template counts to usable DNA, which was measured by amplifying reference genes present in all nucleated cells. Repertoire TCRs were annotated as SARS-CoV-2-specific by exact matching of V gene, CDR3 amino acid sequence and J gene to a known reactive TCR set. The reference SARS-CoV-2 TCR set was obtained from MIRA and was filtered for enrichment in COVID-19-positive ImmuneCODE repertoires, whereby public or cross-reactive TCRs were removed. Using the MIRA antigens, annotated TCRs were further analysed by specific ORF or by position within an ORF. Breadth was defined as the number of annotated unique rearrangements divided by the total number of unique productive rearrangements, and depth was defined as the summed frequency of the annotated unique rearrangements. Two-sided Wilcoxon rank-sum tests were applied when comparing TCR breadth between groups. TCRdb provides this immuneACCESS table in a form limited to in-frame rearrangements. Some clones are lacking; in checked studies, under half of them reflect an unresolved V gene, and why the rest are absent is not known. That table supplies the V and J calls and clone size; D and trimming were determined from the DNA. For this sample the table gives around 450,000 clones, of which approximately 90% were detected only once. The ten largest clonotypes hold roughly 4% of the sample.

V and J are truncated by 4 bases and 4 bases respectively, leaving an intervening sequence of 5 bases. The CDR3 runs 11 amino acids, cysteine and phenylalanine included. Of the read, only the CDR3 DNA is kept; its 33 bases are in frame from base 1. Reading the label with the study, this specimen's treatment or condition is: about 20 received Ad26.COV2.S at low or high dose, single or two shots; about 5 received placebo; per-sample allocation not given. For vaccine and placebo recipients, repertoires were sequenced using samples collected on day 63 after the first injection. Between 29 July and 7 August 2020, Cohort 1b enrolled about two dozen adults aged 18-55 years at one site in Boston, USA. Ad26.COV2.S consisted of a replication-incompetent adenovirus type 26 vector by which a prefusion-stabilized SARS-CoV-2 spike protein from the original Wuhan strain was expressed. As for this clone: This clone's antigen is unknown. No qualities accompany the bases; no much larger clone lies one base away. Other nucleotide sequences in the sample specify the same CDR3.

Rearrangement joined TRBV12-3 or TRBV12-4 to TRBJ2-7; there is no confident call for the D gene. Sequencing was performed on peripheral blood, taken in a trial of Ad26.COV2.S vaccine versus placebo. This TCR derives from a person between 18 and 65 years old who received the Ad26.COV2.S COVID-19 vaccine or a placebo. The nucleotides are TGTGCCAGCAGTTGGTCTTACGAGCAGTACTTC. Its translation reads: CASSWSYEQYF.